This T cell receptor (beta chain) stems from a study of human T cells and chemical hapten exposure. Background on the study: There were weekly diphenylcyclopropenone doses to the scalp for patients throughout the approximately 25-week study.

The CDR3 sequence is 14 residues long. Germline CDR1 and CDR2: SGHAT and FQNNGV. Unmatched junction bases numbered 6, after V lost 4 bases and J lost 7 bases. General study points: No shift was seen in TCRs above 1 in 1000 frequency with DPC sensitization. PT1 expanded TCR numbers tracked positively with patch test score. Each of the donors had alopecia, so their immune responses may not resemble those of healthy people.

With respect to this clonotype: The antigen remains undetermined.

Time point meaning: patch test 2, 6 weeks after DPC sensitization. The treatment is: therapeutic diphenylcyclopropenone sensitization with weekly scalp DPC. TCRdb analysed the RACE reads with MiXCR anew, one entry per CDR3 protein. This sample has fewer than 90,000 distinct CDR3 sequences, with approximately 6.6% found just once. This clonotype was sampled from a woman aged 30 to 39 with alopecia areata. Some clones in this sample may be carry-over from other donors' samples. The material was whole blood, obtained in connection with sensitization to the hapten diphenylcyclopropenone (DPC). The rearrangement uses TRBV11-2 and TRBJ1-4; 7 bases line up with TRBD1. DNA for the CDR3: TGTGCCAGCAGCTCCAGGACAGGTGGTGAAAAACTGTTTTTT. This sequence encodes CASSSRTGGEKLFF.